This T cell receptor (beta chain) was documented in a study of regulatory T cells in long-lasting Graves disease. This sample's time point: newly diagnosed GD, antithyroid drugs for less than 3 months. RNA isolated from PBMCs was used to make the TCR library. Ten or more counts support this clonotype. Through Arm-PCR of CDR3 regions and iRepertoire HTBI primers, TCR beta libraries were built. Via MiXCR, TCRdb re-called the multiplex PCR reads, giving one row per CDR3 protein. Of some 560,000 distinct CDR3 sequences listed, roughly 16% were seen once; the top ten hold roughly 25%. Another study also made use of these data, one on T cells in Graves' hyperthyroidism and ophthalmopathy.

The source of this sequence is a woman in her forties or fifties with Graves disease. The sequenced sample was peripheral blood mononuclear cells (PBMCs), obtained at new diagnosis, from a patient treated with antithyroid drugs.

The CDR3 DNA is TGTGCCAGCAGCCAGACAGGTTTGAACACCGGGGAGCTGTTTTTT. As protein: CASSQTGLNTGELFF. The chain joins TRBV11-2 to TRBJ2-2, with D tentatively TRBD1 (6 bases). CDR1 and CDR2 from the germline V gene are SGHAT and FQNNGV. V lost 5 bases, J lost 1 base, and 11 bases lay in between. The CDR3 loop spans 15 amino acids.